What follows is one T cell receptor (beta chain) and its context. Its target is not known. The germline gives CDR1 SGHNT, CDR2 YENEEA. This CDR3 has 13 amino acids. Using triplicate sorts, 300,000 or so cells were collected each time from every CD8+ T cell subset. This entry comes from a study of CXCR3-negative and CXCR3-positive naive CD8 T cells. The study, taken as a whole, reports: Researchers reported similar TRBV-TRBJ usage in naive CXCR3-negative and CXCR3-positive cells, though memory differed.

cDNA libraries for TRB were generated by 5' RACE incorporating UMI labels. TCRdb re-called the 5' RACE reads and catalogs CDR3 proteins one per entry, DNA excluded. In total, the table holds 70,000 to 100,000 distinct CDR3 sequences. The chain is built from TRBV11-3 and TRBJ2-5; no DNA is available, so the TRBD1 call from TCRdb remains unchecked. This clonotype was sampled from a human donor in good health. Some clones in this sample may be carry-over from other donors' samples. Sequences were obtained from naive CXCR3- CD8+ T cells from blood. Described subset: CD45RO-CCR7+CD27+CD95- naive CD8+ T cells lacking CXCR3 (TNR3-). The CDR3 is CASSGTLQETQYF.